The 21 T cell receptor beta chains listed next were all sequenced from one sample in a study of human thymus T cells (dated by TCRdb to the early 2020s). Library construction relied on the immunoSEQ multiplex PCR assay. Not all clones reach the TCRdb copy of this immuneACCESS table, which keeps in-frame sequences only. Checked studies attribute under half of the gap to unresolved V genes and leave the rest unexplained. This sample gives roughly 86,000 clones in total; roughly 97% of them show up just once. In total, the top ten clones hold 0.025% to 0.04% of the sample. Thymus tissue was obtained as surgical resects removed during corrective cardiac surgery. What was sequenced was thymus tissue. These receptor sequences come from a boy under two years old with a congenital heart defect but otherwise immunologically healthy.

V and J are TRBV18 and TRBJ1-1, with unresolved D. Germline assignment: CDR1 KGHSH and CDR2 LQKENI. The CDR3 runs to 15 residues. The ends were cut back, 0 bases at V and 4 bases at J, with 12 bases in the middle. CDR3 residues: CASSPPGSWSTEAFF. The CDR3 coding sequence is TGTGCCAGCTCACCACCAGGGTCCTGGAGCACTGAAGCTTTCTTT.

This chain connects TRBV4-2 to TRBJ2-7, with 13 bases identical to TRBD2. Germline V CDR1 and CDR2: LGHNA, YNFKEQ. The CDR3 length is 16 residues. V shed 5 bases and J 5 bases; nucleotides not matched to a gene: 9. For the CDR3, the DNA is TGTGCCAGCAGCACCACTTTCGGACTAGCGGGAGACGAGCAGTACTTC. Translation: CASSTTFGLAGDEQYF.

V usage is TRBV28 and J usage is TRBJ2-7, with a weak D call TRBD2 (7 bases). Germline CDR1 is MDHEN and CDR2 is SYDVKM. The V end lost 6 bases, the J end lost 2 bases, and 17 bases lay between the germline ends. The CDR3 consists of 15 residues. CDR3 protein: CASSSPGGWTYEQYF. CDR3 nucleotides: TGTGCCAGCAGCTCCCCGGGGGGCTGGACCTACGAGCAGTACTTC. Full variable domain (missing parts from reference TRBV28 and TRBJ2-7): DVKVTQSSRYLVKRTGEKVFLECVQDMDHENMFWYRQDPGLGLRLIYFSYDVKMKEKGDIPEGYSVSREKKERFSLILESASTNQTSMYLCASSSPGGWTYEQYFGPGTRLTVT.

V is TRBV10-3 and J is TRBJ2-7; D is uncertain. The CDR3 has 11 residues. Deletions cut 4 bases from V and 5 bases from J, with 6 bases between. CDR1 is ENHRY and CDR2 is SYGVKD in the germline V gene. As DNA, the CDR3 is TGTGCCATCAGTGGAAACCACGAGCAGTACTTC. Its protein is CAISGNHEQYF.

V usage is TRBV2 and J usage is TRBJ2-7; TRBD1 agrees at 10 bases. The CDR3 is 15 residues long. Germline V gene sequence: CDR1 SNHLY, CDR2 FYNNEI. V lost 5 bases to trimming and J lost 5 bases; unmatched junction nucleotides: 9. As DNA, the CDR3 is TGTGCCAGCAGTAACCGGGACAGGGGACCCAACGAGCAGTACTTC. This encodes CASSNRDRGPNEQYF.

This rearrangement joins TRBV7-8 to TRBJ2-7; D not resolved. The CDR3 spans 13 residues. Trimming pared 5 bases from V and 3 bases from J, leaving 11 bases between. Looked up from germline, CDR1 is SGHVS and CDR2 is FQNEAQ. The CDR3 coding sequence is TGTGCCAGCAGCCTTTTTCCCTTCTACGAGCAGTACTTC. Its translation: CASSLFPFYEQYF.

V usage is TRBV4-1 and J usage is TRBJ2-7; D gene uncertain. The CDR3 is made up of 16 amino acids. Germline V gene lookup returns CDR1 MGHRA and CDR2 YSYEKL. Trimming left V 0 bases short and J 4 bases short, with 16 bases between. The CDR3 coding sequence is TGCGCCAGCAGCCAAGATAAAGGAACCATGAGGTACGAGCAGTACTTC. It yields the protein CASSQDKGTMRYEQYF.

The genes are TRBV9 and TRBJ2-5, with D tentatively TRBD2 (6 bases). In germline, CDR1 is SGDLS, CDR2 YYNGEE. The CDR3 is 16 residues long. V dropped 4 bases and J dropped 0 bases, with 16 bases sitting between them. CDR3 DNA: TGTGCCAGCAGCCCAGGGCAGCGGGCGAACCAAGAGACCCAGTACTTC. Protein product: CASSPGQRANQETQYF.

This clone was recorded once. The chain links TRBV5-6 to TRBJ2-1; D gene unclear. Trimming took off 0 bases at V and 0 bases at J, with 10 bases between the two ends. Germline lookup yields CDR1 SGHDT and CDR2 YYEEEE. The CDR3 has 16 residues. The CDR3 is CASSLVGVSSYNEQFF. CDR3 in DNA: TGTGCCAGCAGCTTGGTTGGTGTAAGCTCCTACAATGAGCAGTTCTTC.

This chain links TRBV6-6 with TRBJ2-3, with TRBD2 identical over 7 bases. Trimming took 6 bases from V and 1 from J; bases not matched to a gene: 10. The CDR3 runs to 16 residues. From germline, CDR1 is MNHNY and CDR2 SVGAGI (reference sequence). The CDR3 bases are TGTGCCAGCAGCTATCCCGGGACTACACGCACAGATACGCAGTATTTT. Its translation: CASSYPGTTRTDTQYF.

This rearrangement joins TRBV6-6 to TRBJ2-7; D remains unclear. V shed 2 bases and J shed 0 bases, with 8 bases lying between them. CDR1 and CDR2 (germline): MNHNY, SVGAGI (reference sequence). This CDR3 spans 14 amino acids. The CDR3 bases are TGTGCCAGCAGTTACAGGGCCTTCTCCTACGAGCAGTACTTC. The encoded protein is CASSYRAFSYEQYF.

The chain is built from TRBV4-3 and TRBJ2-1, with 12 bases aligning to TRBD1. Germline CDR1 LGHNA, CDR2 YSLEER. The CDR3 extends over 18 amino acids. V dropped 3 bases and J dropped 4; count of bases not matched to a gene: 10. The chain's CDR3 is CASSQGQGAVSPYNEQFF. The DNA of the CDR3 is TGCGCCAGCAGCCAGGGACAGGGGGCAGTGTCCCCTTACAATGAGCAGTTCTTC.

The CDR3 DNA reads TGCGCCAGCAGCCCCGGAGGGGCGGGAGAGCTCTACGAGCAGTACTTC. This sequence encodes CASSPGGAGELYEQYF. V gene TRBV10-1 combines with J gene TRBJ2-7; 7 positions agree with TRBD2. Germline V gene lookup returns CDR1 WNHNN and CDR2 SYGVQD (reference sequence). V gave up 6 bases and J gave up 3 bases; unmatched junction bases: 14. The CDR3 runs to 16 residues.

This sequence joins TRBV11-2 and TRBJ2-7; tentative D call: TRBD2 (5 bases). The CDR3 consists of 12 residues. V was pared by 1 base and J by 5 bases, with 6 bases between. The germline gives CDR1 SGHAT, CDR2 FQNNGV. CDR3 in DNA: TGTGCCAGCAGCTTAGTTAGCGACGAGCAGTACTTC. Translation gives CASSLVSDEQYF.

The chain is built from TRBV27 and TRBJ1-2, with D perhaps TRBD1 (6 bases). Trimming took off 6 bases at V and 1 base at J, with 18 bases between the two ends. The CDR3 totals 16 residues. CDR1 is MNHEY, CDR2 SMNVEV, per germline (reference sequence). The CDR3 spells CASRPQGKGINYGYTF. CDR3 sequence (DNA): TGTGCCAGCAGACCCCAGGGGAAGGGCATTAACTATGGCTACACCTTC.

This chain joins TRBV5-8 and TRBJ2-7, with TRBD1 as a possible D gene (6 bases). This CDR3 spans 13 amino acids. CDR1 SGHTS and CDR2 YDEGEE come from the germline V gene. Trimming stripped 4 bases from V and 3 bases from J, with 11 bases between. The CDR3 here is CASSLQGFYEQYF. In nucleotides, the CDR3 is TGTGCCAGCAGCCTACAGGGTTTCTACGAGCAGTACTTC. Full variable domain (outside the CDR3, taken from reference TRBV5-8 and TRBJ2-7): EAGVTQSPTHLIKTRGQQATLRCSPISGHTSVYWYQQALGLGLQFLLWYDEGEERNRGNFPPRFSGRQFPNYSSELNVNALELEDSALYLCASSLQGFYEQYFGPGTRLTVT.

This sequence joins TRBV2 and TRBJ2-1; D unresolved. This CDR3 region has 14 residues. Germline V gene sequence: CDR1 SNHLY, CDR2 FYNNEI. V gave up 1 base and J gave up 7 bases, with 11 bases separating them. The CDR3 region has the DNA TGTGCCAGCAGTGAAGAGGAAGGATGGAATGAGCAGTTCTTC. Translating it yields CASSEEEGWNEQFF.

This chain connects TRBV4-1 to TRBJ2-1, with D hard to call. CDR3 length equals 13 residues. The V gene lost 0 bases and the J gene lost 7 bases, with 7 bases spanning the gap. CDR1 MGHRA and CDR2 YSYEKL come from the germline V gene. CDR3 residues: CASSQDSRNEQFF. The CDR3 DNA follows: TGCGCCAGCAGCCAAGATAGTCGGAATGAGCAGTTCTTC.

V usage is TRBV5-1 and J usage is TRBJ2-5; 10 bases map to TRBD1. The CDR3 loop spans 16 amino acids. From germline, CDR1 is SGHRS and CDR2 YFSETQ. J was trimmed by 3 bases and V by 7 bases; bases with no gene match: 12. DNA of the CDR3: TGCGCCAGCGGACAGGGGGTGGGTATGGTCGAAGAGACCCAGTACTTC. It translates to CASGQGVGMVEETQYF.

V usage is TRBV7-9 and J usage is TRBJ1-1; D remains ambiguous. The V gene's germline CDR1 is SEHNR and CDR2 FQNEAQ (reference sequence). The CDR3 sequence is 13 residues long. The V end lost 1 base, the J end lost 0 bases, and 3 bases lay between the germline ends. The CDR3 region has the DNA TGTGCCAGCAGCTTAGACCTGAACACTGAAGCTTTCTTT. It translates to CASSLDLNTEAFF.

This clone was observed once. The J gene is TRBJ1-4, the V gene TRBV5-1; tentatively, D is TRBD1 (6 bases). The length of the CDR3 is 22 residues. The V end lost 4 bases, the J end lost 0 bases, and 31 bases lay between the germline ends. The germline V gene has CDR1 SGHRS and CDR2 YFSETQ. The CDR3 DNA reads as TGCGCCAGCAGCCCGGCTCCCCCCAGGGGCGATACTAGTAAGACAACTAATGAAAAACTGTTTTTT. Amino acids: CASSPAPPRGDTSKTTNEKLFF.